This entry lists 7 T cell receptor beta chains sequenced from one sample in a study of CD8 T cells in Susac syndrome. cDNA came from roughly 0.53 to 1 ug RNA primed by random hexamers. In TCRdb, the immunoSEQ multiplex PCR reads were re-called with MiXCR into one record per CDR3 protein. This sample has around 80,000 distinct CDR3 sequences; approximately 95% occur once, and the top ten carry around 0.45%. Source material: CD8+ T cells from PBMCs. The origin of the receptors is a human donor with Susac syndrome.

CDR3 protein: CASSLEISGNTGELFF. Written as DNA, the CDR3 is TGCGCCAGCAGCTTGGAGATTAGCGGGAACACCGGGGAGCTGTTTTTT. The genes are TRBV5-1 and TRBJ2-2; TRBD2 is a possible D gene (6 bases). The CDR3 has 16 residues. Germline V lookup: CDR1 SGHRS, CDR2 YFSETQ. The V end lost 0 bases, the J end lost 1 base, and 10 bases lay between the germline ends.

V gene TRBV4-1 combines with J gene TRBJ1-6, with a possible D match to TRBD1 (5 bases). Germline CDR1 MGHRA, CDR2 YSYEKL. The V end was cut by 0 bases, the J end by 9 bases, with 15 bases between. This CDR3 has 16 amino acids. CDR3 protein: CASSQDGAGGGSPLHF. The DNA of the CDR3 is TGCGCCAGCAGCCAAGATGGGGCAGGCGGAGGTTCACCCCTCCACTTT.

This sequence joins TRBV27 and TRBJ2-1; D is uncertain. The germline V gene has CDR1 MNHEY and CDR2 SMNVEV (reference sequence). The V end was cut by 2 bases, the J end by 0 bases, with 8 bases between. CDR3 length: 15 residues. The CDR3 sequence is CASSLLYNSYNEQFF. The CDR3, as DNA: TGTGCCAGCAGTTTACTGTACAACTCCTACAATGAGCAGTTCTTC.

The chain uses TRBV2 and TRBJ2-7; 9 nucleotides line up with TRBD2. CDR3 length: 16 amino acids. CDR1 is SNHLY and CDR2 is FYNNEI in the germline V gene. Trimming at V came to 0 bases and at J to 2 bases, leaving 5 bases not matched to a gene. CDR3 loop: CASSEAAGGPTYEQYF. The CDR3 region has the DNA TGTGCCAGCAGTGAAGCAGCGGGAGGACCGACCTACGAGCAGTACTTC.

The V and J genes are TRBV19 and TRBJ1-5; TRBD1 is a possible D gene (6 bases). V shed 7 bases and J shed 0 bases, with 16 bases lying between them. Germline loops: CDR1 LNHDA, CDR2 SQIVND (reference sequence). The CDR3 is 16 amino acids. CDR3 in DNA: TGTGCCAGTAAGGGGGGCACTGCGTATAGCAATCAGCCCCAGCATTTT. The encoded protein is CASKGGTAYSNQPQHF.

The chain combines TRBV25-1 with TRBJ1-1, with D possibly matching TRBD1 (5 bases). V was cut by 5 bases and J by 3 bases, with 19 bases left in between. The CDR3 runs to 16 residues. Germline V gives CDR1 MGHDK, CDR2 SYGVNS. The chain's CDR3 is CASSPRTAGRYTEAFF. CDR3 bases: TGTGCCAGCAGTCCTCGTACGGCAGGGAGGTACACTGAAGCTTTCTTT.

The chain couples TRBV6-6 to TRBJ1-2; 7 bases are a match to TRBD1. The germline V gene has CDR1 MNHNY and CDR2 SVGAGI (reference sequence). Trimming took 2 bases from V and 4 from J; bases not matched to a gene: 4. This CDR3 spans 14 amino acids. The CDR3 protein is CASSYQGVSYGYTF. The DNA of the CDR3 is TGTGCCAGCAGTTACCAGGGGGTTAGCTATGGCTACACCTTC.